This entry is about one T cell receptor (beta chain). These data originate in a study of blood T cell repertoires in COVID-19. Study in general: PBMCs, B-cell-depleted T cells, or T cells were the source of the cDNA or gDNA that made up the material.

Profiled with immunoSEQ multiplex PCR; TCRdb holds only in-frame clones, not every one. Of approximately 310,000 clones in the sample, around 87% were seen once. The CDR3 covers 14 residues. V shed 11 bases and J shed 4 bases, with 20 bases lying between them. CDR1 is MDHEN and CDR2 is SYDVKM in the germline V gene. The clonotype was recovered from a woman aged 50 to 65 who had recovered from COVID-19. The sample consisted of peripheral blood. The chain uses TRBV28 and TRBJ1-2; D may be TRBD1 (6 bases). The CDR3 region is CACKEGGLSYGYTF. CDR3 coding DNA: TGTGCCTGCAAGGAAGGGGGATTATCCTATGGCTACACCTTC.